The present entry profiles one T cell receptor (beta chain) with its context. This CDR3 spans 14 amino acids. Trimming stripped 5 bases from V and 3 bases from J, with 13 bases between. Germline V gene lookup returns CDR1 MDHEN and CDR2 SYDVKM. The data derive from a study of cytotoxic CD8 clonotypes in ibrutinib-treated CLL. Study-wide context: Once patients had received a median about eleven months of treatment, range 6 to 36, response samples were obtained.

Clones were read by immunoSEQ multiplex PCR, and TCRdb kept only the in-frame ones, dropping some. Here the sample spans hundreds of thousands of clones, less than 75% being singletons. The TCR originated in a human donor with chronic lymphocytic leukemia. This material consisted of PBMCs, taken after 24 months of ibrutinib treatment. The J gene is TRBJ1-2, the V gene TRBV28, with D possibly TRBD1 on 6 matching bases. In nucleotides, the CDR3 is TGTGCCAGCAGTCTATACGGACAGTACTATGGCTACACCTTC. It yields the protein CASSLYGQYYGYTF.